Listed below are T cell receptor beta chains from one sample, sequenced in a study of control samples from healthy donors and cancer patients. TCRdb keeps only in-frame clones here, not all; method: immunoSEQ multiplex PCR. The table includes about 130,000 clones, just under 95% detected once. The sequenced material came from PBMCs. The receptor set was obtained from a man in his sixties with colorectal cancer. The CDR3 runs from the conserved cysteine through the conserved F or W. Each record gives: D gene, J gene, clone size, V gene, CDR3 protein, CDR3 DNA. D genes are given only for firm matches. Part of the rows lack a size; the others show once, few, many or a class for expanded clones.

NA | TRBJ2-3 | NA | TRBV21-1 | CASSLQGASGGTDTQYF | TGTGCCAGCAGCCTACAGGGGGCTAGCGGAGGCACAGATACGCAGTATTTT
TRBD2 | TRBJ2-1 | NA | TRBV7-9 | CASNPLAGGHNEQFF | TGTGCCAGCAACCCTCTGGCGGGGGGACACAATGAGCAGTTCTTC
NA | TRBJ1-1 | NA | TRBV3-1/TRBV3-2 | CASSKGEGWNTEAFF | TGTGCCAGCAGCAAAGGGGAGGGGTGGAACACTGAAGCTTTCTTT
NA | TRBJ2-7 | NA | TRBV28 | CASSSQGSGAGYEQYF | TGTGCCAGCAGTTCACAGGGATCTGGGGCGGGCTACGAGCAGTACTTC
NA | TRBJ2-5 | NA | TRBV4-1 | CASSRDQETQYF | TGCGCCAGCAGCCGGGACCAAGAGACCCAGTACTTC
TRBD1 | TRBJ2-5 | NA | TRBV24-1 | CATSDPSGQGRQETQYF | TGTGCCACCAGTGATCCCTCCGGACAGGGCCGTCAAGAGACCCAGTACTTC
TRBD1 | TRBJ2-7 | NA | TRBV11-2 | CASSPSGGTYEQYF | TGTGCCAGCAGCCCCTCAGGGGGAACCTACGAGCAGTACTTC
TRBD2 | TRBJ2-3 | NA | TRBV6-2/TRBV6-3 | CASSTGLAGTSTDTQYF | TGTGCCAGCAGTACGGGACTAGCGGGGACTAGCACAGATACGCAGTATTTT
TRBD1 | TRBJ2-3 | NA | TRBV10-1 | CASSFGTGTDTQYF | TGCGCCAGTTCGTTCGGGACAGGCACAGATACGCAGTATTTT
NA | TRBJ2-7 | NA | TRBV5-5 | CASSLVGGQNYEQYF | TGTGCCAGCAGCTTGGTCGGGGGACAGAACTACGAGCAGTACTTC
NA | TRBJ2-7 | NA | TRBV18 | CASSPSGHSDEQYF | TGTGCCAGCTCACCATCGGGTCACAGTGACGAGCAGTACTTC
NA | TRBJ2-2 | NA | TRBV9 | CASSGTYSRGLFF | TGTGCCAGCAGCGGGACGTATAGTCGGGGGCTGTTTTTT
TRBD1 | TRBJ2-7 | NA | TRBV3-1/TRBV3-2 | CASSQEGTAYEQYF | TGTGCCAGCAGCCAAGAAGGGACAGCCTACGAGCAGTACTTC
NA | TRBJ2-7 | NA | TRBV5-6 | CASSSSGNLGYEQYF | TGTGCCAGCAGCTCCTCAGGGAACTTGGGCTACGAGCAGTACTTC
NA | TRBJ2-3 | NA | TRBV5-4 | CASSLRTWYTDTQYF | TGTGCCAGCAGCTTGAGGACCTGGTACACAGATACGCAGTATTTT
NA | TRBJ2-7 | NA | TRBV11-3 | CASSLGGRGEQYF | TGTGCCAGCAGCTTAGGGGGGCGAGGCGAGCAGTACTTC
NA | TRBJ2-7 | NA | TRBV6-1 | CASSERQGSYEQYF | TGTGCCAGCAGTGAAAGGCAGGGGAGTTACGAGCAGTACTTC
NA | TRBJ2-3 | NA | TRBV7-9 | CASSLEEGSTDTQYF | TGTGCCAGCAGCTTAGAGGAAGGGTCCACAGATACGCAGTATTTT
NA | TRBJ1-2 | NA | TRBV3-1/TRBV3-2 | CASSQEVGRGNGYTF | TGTGCCAGCAGCCAAGAGGTGGGCAGGGGAAATGGCTACACCTTC
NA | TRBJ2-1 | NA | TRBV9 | CASSDPRGGEQFF | TGTGCCAGCAGCGACCCCAGGGGTGGGGAGCAGTTCTTC
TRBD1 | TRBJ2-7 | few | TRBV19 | CASSDGTGAVYEQYF | TGTGCCAGTAGTGACGGGACAGGGGCGGTCTACGAGCAGTACTTC
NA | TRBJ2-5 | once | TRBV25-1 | CASSEYRFGELETQYF | TGTGCCAGCAGTGAATATAGGTTCGGGGAATTAGAGACCCAGTACTTC
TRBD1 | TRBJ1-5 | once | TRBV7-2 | CASSLVTGDSNQPQHF | TGTGCCAGCAGCTTAGTTACAGGGGATAGCAATCAGCCCCAGCATTTT
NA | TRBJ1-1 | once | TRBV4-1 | CASSQVNTEAFF | TGCGCCAGCAGCCAGGTGAACACTGAAGCTTTCTTT
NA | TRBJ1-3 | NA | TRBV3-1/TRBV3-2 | CASSPGEDTIYF | TGTGCCAGCAGCCCGGGGGAGGACACCATATATTTT
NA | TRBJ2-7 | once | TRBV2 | CASVNTYEQYF | TGTGCCAGCGTTAATACCTACGAGCAGTACTTC
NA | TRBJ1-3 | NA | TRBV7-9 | CASSLAEISGNTIYF | TGTGCCAGCAGCTTAGCTGAAATCTCTGGAAACACCATATATTTT
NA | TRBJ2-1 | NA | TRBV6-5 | CASSIDGGPQFF | TGTGCCAGCAGTATAGACGGGGGGCCCCAGTTCTTC
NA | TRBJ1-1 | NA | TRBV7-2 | CASSLAWGNTEAFF | TGTGCCAGCAGCTTAGCGTGGGGGAACACTGAAGCTTTCTTT
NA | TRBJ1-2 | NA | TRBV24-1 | CATSDMGNGYTF | TGTGCCACCAGTGATATGGGAAATGGCTACACCTTC
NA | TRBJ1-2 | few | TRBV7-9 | CASSLASAGDLTF | TGTGCCAGCAGCTTAGCTTCGGCGGGGGACCTCACCTTC
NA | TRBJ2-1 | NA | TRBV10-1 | CASSDGTGQLYNEQFF | TGCGCCAGCAGTGACGGTACAGGTCAACTATACAATGAGCAGTTCTTC
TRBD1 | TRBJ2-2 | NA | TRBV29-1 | CSVCRTGGTGELFF | TGCAGCGTTTGTCGGACAGGGGGCACCGGGGAGCTGTTTTTT
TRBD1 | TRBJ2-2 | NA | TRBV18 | CASSPLITGGNTGELFF | TGTGCCAGCTCACCACTTATCACAGGGGGAAACACCGGGGAGCTGTTTTTT
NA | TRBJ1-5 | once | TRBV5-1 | CASSLVAGHDQPQHF | TGCGCCAGCAGCTTGGTAGCAGGGCACGATCAGCCCCAGCATTTT
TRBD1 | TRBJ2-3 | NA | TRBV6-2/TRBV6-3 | CASSYPLDRGQDTQYF | TGTGCCAGCAGTTACCCTCTCGACAGGGGACAAGATACGCAGTATTTT
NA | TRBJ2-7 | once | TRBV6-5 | CASSSGRFAYEQYF | TGTGCCAGCAGTTCCGGACGTTTCGCCTACGAGCAGTACTTC